This T cell receptor beta chain is from a study of identical twins listed by TCRdb under 2016. Regarding the study in general: To test whether fetal clonotypes persist, the study used deep sequencing on TCR alpha and beta repertoires from monozygotic twins, unrelated adults of various ages, and cord blood. To rule out contamination, replicate twin experiments were performed at different times with different library preparation protocols.

Libraries came from 5' RACE. Sequencing instrument: Illumina HiSeq 2000. Template switching introduced a universal primer binding site; the final cDNA contained a unique molecular identifier, enabling accurate counting of TCR cDNA molecules. Specific primers in the conserved constant-segment region were used to synthesize first-strand cDNA for the TCR alpha and beta chains. To control for contamination, every cDNA library was double barcoded, receiving both a SMART-Mk sample barcode and Illumina barcodes. TruSeq adapter sequences along with Illumina sample barcodes were introduced in two successive PCR steps. The Illumina HiSeq platform was used with custom primers to sequence TCR alpha and beta cDNA libraries. The source study handled its data this way. MiGEC was used to process raw reads and extract unique molecular identifiers, and MiXCR was used to find CDR3 positions. Recombination models were inferred per individual with the repgenHMM and IGoR tools using an EM algorithm. The analysis of shared clonotypes was done with the tcR package in R, with sharing normalized by the product of cloneset sizes. To study raw recombination free of thymic and clonal selection effects, out-of-frame nonproductive sequences were analyzed. TCRdb reworked the public reads: Q25 trimming with fastp, MiXCR clone assembly, productive beta chains retained. Identical CDR3 proteins give one entry, which carries the most common genes and DNA. The V and J calls follow TCRdb's processing rather than the paper's. For this sample there are hundreds of thousands of distinct CDR3 sequences; around 24% appear just once. The ten largest clones represent approximately 0.52% of the sample.

The paper's findings and limits, for the study overall: Because the same donors could not be followed over many years, conclusions were based on cross-sectional statistical analysis. Invariant T cells such as MAIT and iNKT could partly confound zero-insertion analyses, although diverse VJ usage argued against such confounding for most clonotypes. Abundant cord blood beta clonotypes carried fewer insertions; young adult naive repertoires showed a weaker similar trend, while memory repertoires showed none. A weaker excess of twin sharing was found in beta out-of-frame sequences because the signal-to-noise ratio was lowered by fewer shared sequences. Compared with coincidental sharing between unrelated individuals, out-of-frame TCR alpha sequences shared between twins showed an excess of sequences with low generation probability. In monozygotic twins, out-of-frame TCR alpha sharing was systematically underestimated by recombination models, although the models agreed with sharing between unrelated individuals.

Every donor in the study was a healthy Caucasian. The twin cohort comprised three pairs of female monozygotic twins, all aged about 18 to 30 years. CD4+ and CD8+ T cell populations were isolated with positive isolation kits from Invitrogen. Of note for this clonotype: Its target antigen remains unknown. No quality values exist for individual bases; no much larger clone is one base distant.

Another study also made use of these data, one on yellow fever vaccine responses in identical twins. As that second paper reports: The T cell response to vaccination in identical twins was reported by the authors to appear partly convergent and partly personalized. In the study, vaccine-responding T cell clones were precisely tracked in identical twins.

The TCR originated in a woman under 30 in good health. Input material: CD4+ T cells sorted from blood.

The bases read TGTGCCAGCAGCGTCAGAGCGGGAGGGGGATTGAATGAGCAGTTCTTC. Its coded protein is CASSVRAGGGLNEQFF. The V gene is TRBV9 and the J gene is TRBJ2-1, with TRBD2 matching 10 junction bases. The CDR3 has 16 amino acids, counting the end cysteine and phenylalanine. The entry retains the CDR3 DNA only, 48 bases that are in frame from base 1. CDR1 SGDLS and CDR2 YYNGEE were looked up in the germline V gene. V is cut back by 2 bases and J by 7 bases, with 9 bases in the junction unmatched.